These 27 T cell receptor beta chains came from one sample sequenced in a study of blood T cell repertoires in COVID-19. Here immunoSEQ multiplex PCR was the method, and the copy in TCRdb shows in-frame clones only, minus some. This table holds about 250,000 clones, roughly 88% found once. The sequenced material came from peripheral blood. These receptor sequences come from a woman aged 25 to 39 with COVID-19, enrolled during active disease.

The CDR3 DNA reads as TGTGCCAGCAGAGATACACTTGGGGCTGTCCGTGAAGCTTTCTTT. Translation: CASRDTLGAVREAFF. The chain recombines TRBV2 with TRBJ1-1; D is perhaps TRBD1 (5 bases). The V end was cut by 6 bases, the J end by 7 bases, with 21 bases between. The germline gives CDR1 SNHLY, CDR2 FYNNEI. The CDR3 is 15 amino acids.

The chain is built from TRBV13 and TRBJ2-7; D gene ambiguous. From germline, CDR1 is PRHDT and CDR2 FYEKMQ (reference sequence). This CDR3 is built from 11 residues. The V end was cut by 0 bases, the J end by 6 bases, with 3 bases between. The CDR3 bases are TGTGCCAGCAGCTTAGGCCTCGAGCAGTACGTC. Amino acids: CASSLGLEQYV.

The DNA for the CDR3 is TGCGCCAGCAGCTCGGGGGGGACGGAGAACACTGAAGCTTTCTTT. It codes for CASSSGGTENTEAFF. J is TRBJ1-1 and V is TRBV5-1; a possible D gene is TRBD1 (5 bases). The CDR3 sequence is 15 residues long. Trimming stripped 3 bases from V and 1 base from J, with 13 bases between. Germline CDR1 and CDR2: SGHRS and YFSETQ.

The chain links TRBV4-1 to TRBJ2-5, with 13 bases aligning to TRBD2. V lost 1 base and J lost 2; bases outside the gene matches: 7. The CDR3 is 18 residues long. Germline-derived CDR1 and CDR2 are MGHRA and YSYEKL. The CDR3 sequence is CASSQALGTSGTQETQYF. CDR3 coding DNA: TGCGCCAGCAGCCAAGCACTAGGGACTAGCGGGACGCAAGAGACCCAGTACTTC.

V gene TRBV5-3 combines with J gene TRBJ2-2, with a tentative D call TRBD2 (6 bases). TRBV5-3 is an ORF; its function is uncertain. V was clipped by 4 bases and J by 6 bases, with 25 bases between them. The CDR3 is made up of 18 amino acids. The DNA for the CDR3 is TGTGCCAGAAGCCGTTCGAACCGGGACTGCCCTCGTCCCGGGGAGCTGTTTTTT. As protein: CARSRSNRDCPRPGELFF.

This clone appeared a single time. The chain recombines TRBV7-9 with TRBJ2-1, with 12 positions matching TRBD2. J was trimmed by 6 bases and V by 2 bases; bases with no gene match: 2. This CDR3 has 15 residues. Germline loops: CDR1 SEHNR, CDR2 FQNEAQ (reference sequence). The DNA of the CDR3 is TGTGCCAGCAGCTTATCGACTAGCGGGGGCAATGAGCAGTTCTTC. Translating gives CASSLSTSGGNEQFF.

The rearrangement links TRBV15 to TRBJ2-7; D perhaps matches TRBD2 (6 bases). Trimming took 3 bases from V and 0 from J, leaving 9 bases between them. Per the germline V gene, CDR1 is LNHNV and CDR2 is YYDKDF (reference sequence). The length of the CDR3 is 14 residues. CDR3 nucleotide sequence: TGTGCCACCAGCAGCCGGGACTTCTCCTACGAGCAGTACTTC. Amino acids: CATSSRDFSYEQYF. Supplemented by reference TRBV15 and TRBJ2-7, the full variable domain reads DAMVIQNPRYQVTQFGKPVTLSCSQTLNHNVMYWYQQKSSQAPKLLFHYYDKDFNNEADTPDNFQSRRPNTSFCFLDIRSPGLGDTAMYLCATSSRDFSYEQYFGPGTRLTVT.

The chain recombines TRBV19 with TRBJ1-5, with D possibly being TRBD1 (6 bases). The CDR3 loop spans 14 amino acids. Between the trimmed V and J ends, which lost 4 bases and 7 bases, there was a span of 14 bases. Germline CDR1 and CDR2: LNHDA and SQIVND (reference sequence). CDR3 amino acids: CASSTGTFGQPQHF. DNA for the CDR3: TGTGCCAGTAGTACCGGGACATTCGGCCAGCCCCAGCATTTT.

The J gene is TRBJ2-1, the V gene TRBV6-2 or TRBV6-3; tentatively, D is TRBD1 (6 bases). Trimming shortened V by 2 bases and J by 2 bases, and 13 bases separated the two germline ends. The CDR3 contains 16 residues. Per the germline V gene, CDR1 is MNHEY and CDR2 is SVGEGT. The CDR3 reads CASSYRGDMTYNEQFF. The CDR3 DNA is TGTGCCAGCAGTTACCGAGGGGACATGACCTACAATGAGCAGTTCTTC.

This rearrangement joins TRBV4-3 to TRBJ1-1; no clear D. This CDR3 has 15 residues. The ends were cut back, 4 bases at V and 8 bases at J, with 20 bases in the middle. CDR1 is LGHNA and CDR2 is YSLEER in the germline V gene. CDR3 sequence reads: CASSRDNPGRGEAFF. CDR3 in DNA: TGCGCCAGCAGCCGAGATAACCCCGGACGGGGAGAAGCTTTCTTT.

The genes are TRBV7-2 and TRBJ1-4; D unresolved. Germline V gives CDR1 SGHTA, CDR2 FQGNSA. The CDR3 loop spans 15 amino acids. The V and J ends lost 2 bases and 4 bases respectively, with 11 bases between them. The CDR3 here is CASSLIIGVNEKLFF. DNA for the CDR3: TGTGCCAGCAGCTTAATAATTGGAGTTAATGAAAAACTGTTTTTT.

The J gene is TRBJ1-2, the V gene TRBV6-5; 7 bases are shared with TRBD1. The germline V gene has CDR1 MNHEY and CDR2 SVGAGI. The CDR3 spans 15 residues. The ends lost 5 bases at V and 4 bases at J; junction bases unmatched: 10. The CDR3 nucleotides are TGTGCCAGCAGTCTCACTGGGACAGTTACCTATGGCTACACCTTC. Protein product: CASSLTGTVTYGYTF.

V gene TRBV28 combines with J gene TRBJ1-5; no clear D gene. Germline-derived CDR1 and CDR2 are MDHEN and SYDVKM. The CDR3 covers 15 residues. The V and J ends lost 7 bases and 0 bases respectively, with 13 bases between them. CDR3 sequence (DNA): TGTGCCAGCATGACCGAGGTTTATAGCAATCAGCCCCAGCATTTT. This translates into CASMTEVYSNQPQHF.

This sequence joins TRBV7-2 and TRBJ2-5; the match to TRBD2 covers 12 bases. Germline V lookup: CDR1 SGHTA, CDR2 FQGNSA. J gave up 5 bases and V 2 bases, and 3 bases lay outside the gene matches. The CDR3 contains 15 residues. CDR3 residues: CASSLLAGGQETQYF. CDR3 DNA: TGTGCCAGCAGCTTACTAGCGGGGGGGCAGGAGACCCAGTACTTC.

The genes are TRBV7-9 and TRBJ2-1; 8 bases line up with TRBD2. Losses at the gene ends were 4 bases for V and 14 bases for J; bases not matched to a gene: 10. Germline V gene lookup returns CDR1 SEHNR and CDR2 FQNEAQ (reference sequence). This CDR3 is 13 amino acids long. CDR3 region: CASSSPGGVGEFF. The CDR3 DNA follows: TGTGCCAGCAGCTCCCCGGGGGGGGTCGGGGAGTTCTTC.

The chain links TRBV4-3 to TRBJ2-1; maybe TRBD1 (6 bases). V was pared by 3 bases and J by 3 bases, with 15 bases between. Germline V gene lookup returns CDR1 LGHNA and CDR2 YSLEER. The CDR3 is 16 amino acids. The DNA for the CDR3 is TGCGCCAGCAGCCAGACTTACAGGGATTTCTACAATGAGCAGTTCTTC. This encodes CASSQTYRDFYNEQFF.

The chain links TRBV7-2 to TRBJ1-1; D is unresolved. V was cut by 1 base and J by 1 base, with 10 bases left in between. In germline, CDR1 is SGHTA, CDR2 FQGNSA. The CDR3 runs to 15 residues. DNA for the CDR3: TGTGCCAGCAGCTTAGGTGGCAGATGGAACACTGAAGCTTTCTTT. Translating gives CASSLGGRWNTEAFF.

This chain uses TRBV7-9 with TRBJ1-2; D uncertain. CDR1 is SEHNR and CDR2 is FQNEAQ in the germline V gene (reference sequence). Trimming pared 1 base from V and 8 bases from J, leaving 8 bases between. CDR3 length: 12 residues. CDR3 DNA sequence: TGTGCCAGCAGCTTAGGGCTAGACGGCTACACCTTC. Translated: CASSLGLDGYTF.

CDR3 coding DNA: TGTGCCAGCAGCCCTGGGACTAGCGGGACCCTCTACAATGAGCAGTTCTTC. Its translation is CASSPGTSGTLYNEQFF. The chain recombines TRBV6-2 or TRBV6-3 with TRBJ2-1; 13 nucleotides align to TRBD2. The CDR3 runs to 17 residues. Germline CDR1 reads MNHEY; CDR2 reads SVGEGT. V trimming: 6 bases; J trimming: 3 bases; junction bases outside the gene matches: 8.

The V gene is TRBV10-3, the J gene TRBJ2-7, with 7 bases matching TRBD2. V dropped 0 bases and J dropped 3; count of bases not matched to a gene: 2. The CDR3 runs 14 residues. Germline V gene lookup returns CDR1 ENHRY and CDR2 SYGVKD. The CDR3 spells CAISESGRDYEQYV. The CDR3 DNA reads TGTGCCATCAGTGAGTCGGGGAGGGACTACGAGCAGTACGTC.

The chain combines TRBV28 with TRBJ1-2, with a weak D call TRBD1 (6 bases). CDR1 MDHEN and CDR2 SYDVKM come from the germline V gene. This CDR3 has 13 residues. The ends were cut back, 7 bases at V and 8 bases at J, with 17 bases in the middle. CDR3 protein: CASTGDIGTGYTF. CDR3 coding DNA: TGTGCCAGCACTGGGGACATCGGGACAGGCTACACCTTC.

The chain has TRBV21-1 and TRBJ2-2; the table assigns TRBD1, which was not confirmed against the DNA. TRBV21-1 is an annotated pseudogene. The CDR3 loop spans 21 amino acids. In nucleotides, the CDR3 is TGTGCCAGCAGCAAGGCCAGAGCCCCTACGCCGGGACAGGGAAGGACCGGGGAGCTGTTTTTT. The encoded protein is CASSKARAPTPGQGRTGELFF.

CDR3 region: CASSRSGSGGSDTQYF. CDR3 coding DNA: TGCGCCAGCAGCCGGTCCGGTAGCGGGGGGTCAGATACGCAGTATTTT. This chain links TRBV4-1 with TRBJ2-3; 10 positions match TRBD2. V was pared by 4 bases and J by 4 bases, with 8 bases of the junction left unmatched. The germline CDR1 and CDR2 sequences are MGHRA and YSYEKL. CDR3 length equals 16 residues.

This CDR3 reads CASSQTPRGQDYGYTF. CDR3 bases: TGTGCCAGCTCACAAACACCCAGGGGGCAGGACTATGGCTACACCTTC. The genes are TRBV18 and TRBJ1-2, with TRBD1 matching over 8 bases. With V trimmed by 4 bases and J by 3 bases, 10 bases remained unmatched. Germline-derived CDR1 and CDR2 are KGHSH and LQKENI. CDR3 length: 16 residues.

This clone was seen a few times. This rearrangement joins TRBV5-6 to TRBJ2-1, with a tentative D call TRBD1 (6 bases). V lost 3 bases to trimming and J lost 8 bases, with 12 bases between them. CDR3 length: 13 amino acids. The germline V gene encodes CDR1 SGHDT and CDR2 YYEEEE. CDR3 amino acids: CASSWTVTDEQFF. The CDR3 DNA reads TGTGCCAGCAGCTGGACAGTGACCGATGAGCAGTTCTTC. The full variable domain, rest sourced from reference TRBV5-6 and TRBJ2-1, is DAGVTQSPTHLIKTRGQQVTLRCSPKSGHDTVSWYQQALGQGPQFIFQYYEEEERQRGNFPDRFSGHQFPNYSSELNVNALLLGDSALYLCASSWTVTDEQFFGPGTRLTVL.

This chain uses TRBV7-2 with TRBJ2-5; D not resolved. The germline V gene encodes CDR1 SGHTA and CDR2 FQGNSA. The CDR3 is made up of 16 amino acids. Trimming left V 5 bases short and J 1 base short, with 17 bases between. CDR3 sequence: CASSATPYGSQETQYF. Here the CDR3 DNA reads TGTGCCAGCAGCGCGACCCCTTACGGGTCCCAAGAGACCCAGTACTTC.

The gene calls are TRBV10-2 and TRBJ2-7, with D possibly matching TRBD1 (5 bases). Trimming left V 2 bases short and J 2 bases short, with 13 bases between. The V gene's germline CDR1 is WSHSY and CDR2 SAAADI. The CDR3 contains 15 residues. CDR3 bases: TGCGCCAGCAGTGAGCACCCCCAGGGCCCCTACGAGCAGTACGTC. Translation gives CASSEHPQGPYEQYV.